This T cell receptor beta chain was profiled in a study of T cells in Graves' hyperthyroidism and ophthalmopathy. Researchers defined stable Graves' hyperthyroidism as no ophthalmopathy progression within 18 months. RNA transcripts yielded amplified TCR beta CDR3 regions. The HTBI primer set was used in a first-round RT-PCR of the TCR CDR3. Via MiXCR, TCRdb re-called the multiplex PCR reads, giving one row per CDR3 protein. The data hold more than 350,000 distinct CDR3 sequences, with just under 15% observed a single time. The clonotype originates from a woman between 25 and 40 years old with Graves' hyperthyroidism. The sequenced sample was blood.

The CDR3: CASAVGTGPYEQYF. CDR3 nucleotide sequence: TGTGCCAGCGCCGTCGGGACGGGACCCTACGAGCAGTACTTC. This chain uses TRBV6-2 or TRBV6-3 with TRBJ2-7; the D gene could be TRBD1 or TRBD2 (5 bases each). Looked up from germline, CDR1 is MNHEY and CDR2 is SVGEGT. Trimming pared 8 bases from V and 2 bases from J, leaving 16 bases between. The CDR3 length is 14 residues.